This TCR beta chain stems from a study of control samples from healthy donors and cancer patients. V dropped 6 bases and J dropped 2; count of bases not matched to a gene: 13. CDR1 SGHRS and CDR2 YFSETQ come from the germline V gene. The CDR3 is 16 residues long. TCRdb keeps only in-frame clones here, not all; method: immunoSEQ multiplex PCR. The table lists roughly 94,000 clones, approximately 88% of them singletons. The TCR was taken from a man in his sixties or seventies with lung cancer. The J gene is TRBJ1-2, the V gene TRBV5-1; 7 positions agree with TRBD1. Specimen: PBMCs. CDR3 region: CASTELGQPENYGYTF. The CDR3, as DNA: TGCGCCAGCACGGAGCTGGGACAGCCCGAGAACTATGGCTACACCTTC.